These 30 T cell receptor beta chains came from one sample sequenced in a study of OX40 agonist ivuxolimab in advanced cancers. TCRdb's table, derived via immunoSEQ multiplex PCR, lists solely in-frame clones and lacks some. This table holds about 19,000 clones, 75% to 90% found once. Specimen: CD4+ or CD8+ T cells sorted from blood, collected in a trial of the OX40 agonist ivuxolimab. The receptors originated from an adult with an advanced solid tumor such as melanoma, head and neck, liver or kidney cancer.

V and J are TRBV27 and TRBJ1-2; D gene ambiguous. From germline, CDR1 is MNHEY and CDR2 SMNVEV (reference sequence). This CDR3 is built from 13 residues. V dropped 3 bases and J dropped 8 bases, with 13 bases sitting between them. CDR3 nucleotide sequence: TGTGCCAGCAGTTTCCACGCCCAGTCCGGCTACACCTTC. It specifies CASSFHAQSGYTF.

The V gene is TRBV14, the J gene TRBJ2-7, with a weak D call TRBD2 (5 bases). The germline gives CDR1 SGHDN, CDR2 FVKESK. Trimming pared 1 base from V and 4 bases from J, leaving 8 bases between. The CDR3 is 13 amino acids. CDR3 residues: CASSQVGEYEQYF. DNA of the CDR3: TGTGCCAGCAGCCAAGTCGGGGAATACGAGCAGTACTTC.

The V and J genes are TRBV4-1 and TRBJ1-4; D is possibly TRBD1 (6 bases). V was pared by 0 bases and J by 6 bases, with 14 bases between. The CDR3 totals 16 residues. Germline loops: CDR1 MGHRA, CDR2 YSYEKL. The CDR3 DNA is TGCGCCAGCAGCCAAGACGCTCAGGGGCTCTATGAAAAACTGTTTTTT. This codes for CASSQDAQGLYEKLFF.

The V and J genes are TRBV14 and TRBJ2-2, with D maybe TRBD2 (5 bases). With 0 bases removed from V and 4 bases from J, the gap between germline ends came to 12 bases. Germline CDR1 is SGHDN and CDR2 is FVKESK. This CDR3 comprises 16 residues. CDR3 residues: CASSQEEGRGTGELFF. Written as DNA, the CDR3 is TGTGCCAGCAGCCAAGAAGAGGGAAGAGGCACCGGGGAGCTGTTTTTT.

This chain connects TRBV19 to TRBJ1-1, with D tentatively TRBD1 (5 bases). The CDR3 has 13 residues. Trimming shortened V by 3 bases and J by 6 bases, and 11 bases separated the two germline ends. Germline CDR1 LNHDA, CDR2 SQIVND (reference sequence). CDR3 sequence: CASSISGGAEAFF. DNA for the CDR3: TGTGCCAGTAGTATTTCGGGGGGAGCTGAAGCTTTCTTT.

The chain combines TRBV11-2 with TRBJ2-2; a weak D match, TRBD1 (5 bases). V lost 4 bases to trimming and J lost 6 bases, with 12 bases between them. There are 14 residues in the CDR3. Germline lookup yields CDR1 SGHAT and CDR2 FQNNGV. The CDR3 coding sequence is TGTGCCAGCAGCTCAACCGGACACGCCGGGGAGCTGTTTTTT. Amino acids: CASSSTGHAGELFF.

This chain connects TRBV27 to TRBJ1-5; no definite D call. Germline V gives CDR1 MNHEY, CDR2 SMNVEV (reference sequence). Trimming shortened V by 0 bases and J by 4 bases, and 4 bases separated the two germline ends. The CDR3 totals 13 residues. The DNA for the CDR3 is TGTGCCAGCAGTTTATCGCTGAATCAGCCCCAGCATTTT. This sequence encodes CASSLSLNQPQHF.

V usage is TRBV7-9 and J usage is TRBJ2-2, with 7 bases aligning to TRBD1. V shed 5 bases, J shed 3 bases, and the junction held 9 bases outside the gene matches. Germline CDR1 SEHNR, CDR2 FQNEAQ (reference sequence). This CDR3 comprises 16 residues. The CDR3 loop reads CASSPTQGPYTGELFF. The CDR3 DNA reads TGTGCCAGCAGCCCTACACAGGGGCCCTACACCGGGGAGCTGTTTTTT. Variable domain in full (rest from reference TRBV7-9 and TRBJ2-2): DTGVSQNPRHKITKRGQNVTFRCDPISEHNRLYWYRQTLGQGPEFLTYFQNEAQLEKSRLLSDRFSAERPKGSFSTLEIQRTEQGDSAMYLCASSPTQGPYTGELFFGEGSRLTVL.

Here the CDR3 DNA reads TGTGCCAGCAGTCCCCTTGAGGGGGCGGACACCGGGGAGCTGTTTTTT. It encodes CASSPLEGADTGELFF. V gene TRBV27 combines with J gene TRBJ2-2; 7 nucleotides align to TRBD1. The CDR3 length is 16 residues. V shed 5 bases and J 3 bases; nucleotides not matched to a gene: 9. CDR1 MNHEY and CDR2 SMNVEV come from the germline V gene (reference sequence).

This clone appeared a single time. The chain combines TRBV1 with TRBJ2-3. TRBV1 is a recognized pseudogene. The CDR3 length is 15 residues. CDR3 region: CTSSQEPPPLDTQYF. As DNA, the CDR3 is TGCACCAGCAGCCAAGAACCGCCGCCCCTTGATACGCAGTATTTT.

The CDR3 protein is CASSAPPGREPSYEQYF. The DNA for the CDR3 is TGTGCCAGCAGCGCCCCCCCGGGCAGGGAACCCTCCTACGAGCAGTACTTC. The rearrangement joins TRBV7-9 to TRBJ2-7; tentative D call: TRBD1 (5 bases). Germline CDR1 is SEHNR and CDR2 is FQNEAQ (reference sequence). This CDR3 is built from 17 residues. V was cut by 5 bases and J by 0 bases, with 20 bases left in between. The full variable domain, rest sourced from reference TRBV7-9 and TRBJ2-7, is DTGVSQNPRHKITKRGQNVTFRCDPISEHNRLYWYRQTLGQGPEFLTYFQNEAQLEKSRLLSDRFSAERPKGSFSTLEIQRTEQGDSAMYLCASSAPPGREPSYEQYFGPGTRLTVT.

The rearrangement uses TRBV6-4 and TRBJ2-3; 12 nucleotides line up with TRBD2. Germline CDR1 and CDR2: MRHNA and SNTAGT. The trim removed 6 bases at V and 6 bases at J, leaving 10 bases unmatched. The CDR3 runs to 16 residues. CDR3 loop: CASSAVPSGGADTQYF. CDR3 in DNA: TGTGCCAGCAGCGCCGTGCCTAGCGGGGGGGCGGATACGCAGTATTTT.

The chain uses TRBV13 and TRBJ2-7; tentative D call: TRBD1 (6 bases). Germline-derived CDR1 and CDR2 are PRHDT and FYEKMQ (reference sequence). The germline V and J ends were trimmed by 3 bases and 7 bases, with 25 bases remaining between them. The CDR3 spans 17 residues. The CDR3 spells CASSLGAIHGNSDEQYF. CDR3 nucleotides: TGTGCCAGCAGCTTGGGGGCCATTCACGGGAACTCGGATGAGCAGTACTTC.

The V gene is TRBV4-1, the J gene TRBJ2-3; D is uncertain. Trimming removed 3 bases at V and 6 bases at J, with 7 bases between. Looked up from germline, CDR1 is MGHRA and CDR2 is YSYEKL. The CDR3 totals 12 residues. CDR3 nucleotide sequence: TGCGCCAGCAGCCAGGTACGGGATACGCAGTATTTT. Protein: CASSQVRDTQYF.

V gene TRBV5-6 combines with J gene TRBJ1-1, with D unclear. The CDR3 runs to 13 residues. V lost 2 bases and J lost 2, with 7 bases in between. In germline, CDR1 is SGHDT, CDR2 YYEEEE. The CDR3 DNA follows: TGTGCCAGCAGCTTCGGCGCCAACACTGAAGCTTTCTTT. Translating it yields CASSFGANTEAFF.

The V call is TRBV10-2, the J call TRBJ2-7; D unresolved. V was trimmed by 2 bases and J by 1 base, leaving 12 bases between them. Germline CDR1 reads WSHSY; CDR2 reads SAAADI. The length of the CDR3 is 15 residues. The CDR3 reads CASSEPRLGSYEQYF. DNA for the CDR3: TGCGCCAGCAGTGAGCCGCGACTCGGATCCTACGAGCAGTACTTC.

This clone was seen more than once but under ten times. V gene TRBV5-1 combines with J gene TRBJ2-3; TRBD2 might be the D (6 bases). V dropped 2 bases and J dropped 2 bases, with 15 bases sitting between them. Per germline, CDR1 SGHRS and CDR2 YFSETQ. The CDR3 covers 16 residues. CDR3 nucleotide sequence: TGCGCCAGCAGCTTCGGACGGGACTCTACCACAGATACGCAGTATTTT. This gives the protein CASSFGRDSTTDTQYF.

This chain links TRBV29-1 with TRBJ2-5, with 8 positions matching TRBD1. The germline CDR1 and CDR2 sequences are SQVTM and ANQGSEA. V lost 6 bases, J lost 4 bases, and 4 bases stayed unmatched. This CDR3 region has 12 residues. The CDR3 coding sequence is TGCAGCGTCCATGGACAGGGAGAGACCCAGTACTTC. This translates into CSVHGQGETQYF.

This chain uses TRBV5-6 with TRBJ2-7, with a possible D match to TRBD1 (5 bases). The CDR3 length is 12 residues. The germline V gene encodes CDR1 SGHDT and CDR2 YYEEEE. V was trimmed by 1 base and J by 5 bases, leaving 7 bases between them. CDR3 residues: CASSLRGHEQYF. The CDR3 region has the DNA TGTGCCAGCAGCTTGAGGGGCCACGAGCAGTACTTC.

The V gene is TRBV19, the J gene TRBJ1-3; D remains unclear. This CDR3 has 13 amino acids. Germline V gene data show CDR1 as LNHDA and CDR2 as SQIVND (reference sequence). V shed 6 bases and J shed 4 bases, with 10 bases lying between them. This chain's CDR3 is CASRWARGNTIYF. The CDR3 DNA follows: TGTGCCAGTAGGTGGGCACGCGGAAACACCATATATTTT.

The chain uses TRBV10-3 and TRBJ2-7; tentatively, D is TRBD1 or TRBD2 (5 bases each). Trimming cost V 0 bases and J 3 bases, with 12 bases left between them. Germline values: CDR1 ENHRY, CDR2 SYGVKD. The CDR3 totals 15 residues. Here the CDR3 reads CAISESDISVYEQYF. The CDR3 coding sequence is TGTGCCATCAGTGAGTCGGACATTAGCGTCTACGAGCAGTACTTC.

The chain employs TRBV27 and TRBJ1-1; D is undetermined. With 2 bases removed from V and 0 bases from J, the gap between germline ends came to 7 bases. The CDR3 sequence is 14 residues long. Germline CDR1 MNHEY, CDR2 SMNVEV (reference sequence). In nucleotides, the CDR3 is TGTGCCAGCAGTTTAACCGGGTTGAACACTGAAGCTTTCTTT. Translated, it gives CASSLTGLNTEAFF.

This chain links TRBV19 with TRBJ2-1; 8 bases are a match to TRBD2. CDR3 length: 13 residues. Germline V gene lookup returns CDR1 LNHDA and CDR2 SQIVND (reference sequence). V trimming: 7 bases; J trimming: 8 bases; junction bases outside the gene matches: 7. Here the CDR3 reads CASTSTGGDEQFF. The CDR3 bases are TGTGCCAGTACCTCGACGGGAGGGGATGAGCAGTTCTTC.

This clone turned up a few times. The rearrangement joins TRBV19 to TRBJ1-1, with D unclear. Between the trimmed V and J ends, which lost 6 bases and 1 base, there was a span of 6 bases. The germline V gene encodes CDR1 LNHDA and CDR2 SQIVND (reference sequence). This CDR3 has 12 residues. CDR3 sequence reads: CASRVKNTEAFF. The CDR3 DNA reads TGTGCCAGTAGGGTGAAGAACACTGAAGCTTTCTTT.

This clone is termed medium-sized. The rearrangement links TRBV7-2 to TRBJ2-1, with TRBD2 matching 9 bases. Germline loops: CDR1 SGHTA, CDR2 FQGNSA. V trimming: 1 base; J trimming: 7 bases; junction bases outside the gene matches: 8. This CDR3 has 16 residues. CDR3 region: CASSLGLAGSSNEQFF. CDR3 sequence (DNA): TGTGCCAGCAGCTTAGGCCTAGCGGGAAGCTCTAATGAGCAGTTCTTC. The full variable domain, its missing parts supplied by reference TRBV7-2 and TRBJ2-1, is GAGVSQSPSNKVTEKGKDVELRCDPISGHTALYWYRQSLGQGLEFLIYFQGNSAPDKSGLPSDRFSAERTGGSVSTLTIQRTQQEDSAVYLCASSLGLAGSSNEQFFGPGTRLTVL.

This clone was found a few times. The J gene is TRBJ2-5, the V gene TRBV15, with 7 bases lining up with TRBD2. Germline V gene lookup returns CDR1 LNHNV and CDR2 YYDKDF (reference sequence). V shed 0 bases, J shed 5 bases, and the junction held 6 bases outside the gene matches. The CDR3 loop spans 15 amino acids. This CDR3 is CATSREGGSSETQYF. The CDR3 nucleotides are TGTGCCACCAGCAGAGAGGGCGGGAGTTCTGAGACCCAGTACTTC. The whole variable domain, filled in from reference TRBV15 and TRBJ2-5, reads DAMVIQNPRYQVTQFGKPVTLSCSQTLNHNVMYWYQQKSSQAPKLLFHYYDKDFNNEADTPDNFQSRRPNTSFCFLDIRSPGLGDTAMYLCATSREGGSSETQYFGPGTRLLVL.

The chain carries TRBV30 and TRBJ2-2; D remains ambiguous. CDR1 and CDR2 from the germline V gene are GTSNPN and SVGIG (reference sequence). Deletions cut 4 bases from V and 1 base from J, with 4 bases between. The CDR3 covers 12 residues. The CDR3 reads CAWTGNTGELFF. In nucleotides, the CDR3 is TGTGCCTGGACAGGGAACACCGGGGAGCTGTTTTTT.

V gene TRBV27 combines with J gene TRBJ2-1, with a tentative D call TRBD1 (6 bases). Germline CDR1 is MNHEY and CDR2 is SMNVEV (reference sequence). The CDR3 extends over 13 amino acids. Deletions cut 7 bases from V and 3 bases from J, with 10 bases between. CDR3 residues: CASKTGLYNEQFF. The CDR3 nucleotides read TGTGCCAGCAAAACAGGGCTCTACAATGAGCAGTTCTTC.

V and J are TRBV5-1 and TRBJ1-1; D is unclear. The CDR3 extends over 10 amino acids. V was pared by 0 bases and J by 8 bases, with 2 bases between. The germline V gene has CDR1 SGHRS and CDR2 YFSETQ. The CDR3 DNA is TGCGCCAGCAGCTTGGGGGAAGCTTTCTTT. It translates to CASSLGEAFF.

The V call is TRBV29-1, the J call TRBJ1-3; D is unclear. Trimming pared 7 bases from V and 10 bases from J, leaving 17 bases between. Germline values: CDR1 SQVTM, CDR2 ANQGSEA. This CDR3 comprises 12 residues. As DNA, the CDR3 is TGCAGCGCCCCCCATCCCTCGGGGACCATATATTTT. It yields the protein CSAPHPSGTIYF.